Following are 14 T cell receptor beta chains from one sample sequenced in a study of blood T cell repertoires in COVID-19. Clones were sequenced by immunoSEQ multiplex PCR, and TCRdb holds only the in-frame ones, with some missing. The sample holds around 170,000 clones; about 83% are singletons and the top ten take approximately 14%. The source material was peripheral blood. The receptors were gathered from a woman aged 80 or over with acute or convalescent COVID-19.

V usage is TRBV5-4 and J usage is TRBJ2-3, with 10 bases aligning to TRBD2. The CDR3 is 17 amino acids. The V gene end was trimmed by 3 bases and the J gene end by 4 bases; junction bases not matched to a gene: 11. Germline CDR1 SGHNT, CDR2 YYREEE (reference sequence). This chain's CDR3 is CASSSGLAFGGADTQYF. For the CDR3, the DNA is TGTGCCAGCAGCTCGGGACTAGCGTTCGGAGGGGCAGATACGCAGTATTTT.

The chain carries TRBV7-2 and TRBJ2-1; D is perhaps TRBD1 (6 bases). CDR3 size: 15 residues. Trimming took 3 bases from V and 3 from J, leaving 12 bases between them. Germline V gene lookup returns CDR1 SGHTA and CDR2 FQGNSA. The CDR3 sequence: CASSFGGHDYNEQFF. In nucleotides, the CDR3 is TGTGCCAGCAGCTTTGGGGGACACGACTACAATGAGCAGTTCTTC.

The V and J genes are TRBV10-3 and TRBJ1-2; no definite D call. Trimming left V 0 bases short and J 5 bases short, with 7 bases between. Per the germline V gene, CDR1 is ENHRY and CDR2 is SYGVKD. The CDR3 has 13 residues. CDR3: CAISESTSYGYTF. The CDR3 bases are TGTGCCATCAGTGAGTCCACAAGTTATGGCTACACCTTC.

The V and J genes are TRBV28 and TRBJ1-2; 9 nucleotides align to TRBD1. V dropped 4 bases and J dropped 2; count of bases not matched to a gene: 8. There are 16 residues in the CDR3. The germline gives CDR1 MDHEN, CDR2 SYDVKM. Here the CDR3 DNA reads TGTGCCAGCAGTTCCATCGGACAGGGGAGAAACTATGGCTACACCTTC. Translation gives CASSSIGQGRNYGYTF.

V is TRBV5-1 and J is TRBJ2-5, with 10 bases lining up with TRBD2. J gave up 3 bases and V 4 bases, and 6 bases lay outside the gene matches. This CDR3 is built from 15 residues. Per the germline V gene, CDR1 is SGHRS and CDR2 is YFSETQ. CDR3 protein: CASSLAGLAEETQYF. CDR3 DNA: TGCGCCAGCAGCCTGGCTGGACTAGCGGAAGAGACCCAGTACTTC. The full variable domain, completed using reference TRBV5-1 and TRBJ2-5, is KAGVTQTPRYLIKTRGQQVTLSCSPISGHRSVSWYQQTPGQGLQFLFEYFSETQRNKGNFPGRFSGRQFSNSRSEMNVSTLELGDSALYLCASSLAGLAEETQYFGPGTRLLVL.

This chain links TRBV6-1 with TRBJ1-2, with unresolved D. This CDR3 spans 12 amino acids. The V gene lost 3 bases and the J gene lost 3 bases, with 5 bases spanning the gap. Germline V gene data show CDR1 as MNHNS and CDR2 as SASEGT. The CDR3 is CASSDSDYGYTF. Here the CDR3 DNA reads TGTGCCAGCAGTGATTCAGACTATGGCTACACCTTC.

This clone has just a few counts. The CDR3 DNA reads as TGTGCCAGTTCTACAGGGGTCGAGCAGTACTTC. Its translation: CASSTGVEQYF. This rearrangement joins TRBV19 to TRBJ2-7; 7 positions match TRBD1. This CDR3 comprises 11 residues. CDR1 and CDR2 from the germline V gene are LNHDA and SQIVND (reference sequence). The trim removed 8 bases at V and 6 bases at J, leaving 4 bases unmatched.

The gene calls are TRBV5-1 and TRBJ2-7; D is uncertain. The V gene lost 1 base and the J gene lost 1 base, with 9 bases spanning the gap. The CDR3 sequence is 14 residues long. The V gene's germline CDR1 is SGHRS and CDR2 YFSETQ. This CDR3 reads CASSLIGGSYEQYF. CDR3 DNA sequence: TGCGCCAGCAGCTTGATAGGCGGATCCTACGAGCAGTACTTC.

The chain couples TRBV28 to TRBJ2-7; D is possibly TRBD2 (5 bases). Trimming pared 5 bases from V and 0 bases from J, leaving 14 bases between. The germline gives CDR1 MDHEN, CDR2 SYDVKM. The CDR3 is 15 residues long. The CDR3 is CASSPAGSGSYEQYF. As DNA, the CDR3 is TGTGCCAGCAGTCCCGCTGGGAGCGGCTCCTACGAGCAGTACTTC.

The genes are TRBV25-1 and TRBJ1-1, with D possibly matching TRBD1 (6 bases). From germline, CDR1 is MGHDK and CDR2 SYGVNS. The length of the CDR3 is 11 residues. The V and J ends lost 7 bases and 10 bases respectively, with 13 bases between them. CDR3 DNA sequence: TGTGCCAGCAATAGGGGGGGCAGAGCTTTCTTT. Amino acid sequence: CASNRGGRAFF.

This clone has just one count. The chain recombines TRBV10-3 with TRBJ2-3; 12 bases are shared with TRBD2. The V gene end was trimmed by 7 bases and the J gene end by 5 bases; junction bases not matched to a gene: 4. The CDR3 is 14 residues long. Germline V gene sequence: CDR1 ENHRY, CDR2 SYGVKD. The CDR3 coding sequence is TGTGCCATCAAGCCGACTAGCGGGGGAGATACGCAGTATTTT. This translates into CAIKPTSGGDTQYF.

The rearrangement links TRBV6-5 to TRBJ1-2; 7 positions match TRBD1. V gave up 6 bases and J gave up 8 bases; unmatched junction bases: 6. The CDR3 totals 12 residues. CDR1 MNHEY and CDR2 SVGAGI come from the germline V gene. This CDR3 is CASRVTGSGYTF. CDR3 nucleotides: TGTGCCAGCAGAGTGACAGGGAGCGGCTACACCTTC.

In its sample, this clone was seen a few times. This same CDR3 is encoded by further DNA sequences in the sample. The chain combines TRBV25-1 with TRBJ2-2; 7 nucleotides line up with TRBD1. The V segment lost 3 bases and the J segment 5 bases; nucleotides outside the gene matches: 6. CDR1 is MGHDK and CDR2 is SYGVNS in the germline V gene. The CDR3 totals 15 residues. CDR3 in amino acids: CASSEPGGRTGELFF. Here the CDR3 DNA reads TGTGCCAGCAGTGAGCCAGGGGGAAGGACCGGGGAGCTGTTTTTT. Full variable domain (remainder filled in from reference TRBV25-1 and TRBJ2-2): EADIYQTPRYLVIGTGKKITLECSQTMGHDKMYWYQQDPGMELHLIHYSYGVNSTEKGDLSSESTVSRIRTEHFPLTLESARPSHTSQYLCASSEPGGRTGELFFGEGSRLTVL.

V gene TRBV7-9 combines with J gene TRBJ2-1; 7 bases map to TRBD1. V lost 5 bases and J lost 2; bases outside the gene matches: 3. This CDR3 is built from 14 residues. Germline loops: CDR1 SEHNR, CDR2 FQNEAQ (reference sequence). The CDR3 is CASSPGGPYNEQFF. CDR3 in DNA: TGTGCCAGCAGCCCAGGGGGACCCTACAATGAGCAGTTCTTC.